A single T cell receptor beta chain is shown here with its context. Its antigen is still unknown. The record has no base qualities; no much larger clone is one base away. The approximately 39 donors, aged about 6 to 95 years, were systemically healthy Caucasian individuals from Russia. Around 10 milliliters of peripheral blood were collected from each donor into EDTA-treated Vacutainer tubes. PBMCs were isolated by Ficoll-Paque density-gradient centrifugation, with at least 7 million obtained per sample. Trizol reagent was used to extract total RNA from PBMCs, with at least 6 micrograms per sample. For every donor, flow cytometry on a PBMC aliquot measured the percentage of naive CD45RAhigh/CD27high T cells. This entry is derived from a study of blood T cells in healthy people across ages (dated by TCRdb to about 2015). Turning to the overall study: In model experiments, roughly one uniquely barcoded TCR beta cDNA molecule per two T cells was captured by template switching. Using the same blood draw, the study looked at two additional independent replicas of 1 million unique cDNA reads for two donors, one aged 18 to 30 and the other aged 80 or older. Donors of different ages were randomly distributed across sequencing lanes to avoid experimental bias. To track age-related changes in TCR beta repertoire diversity, the study relied on deep sequencing normalized with unique cDNA molecular identifiers. The donors were split into four age groups: young (average around 17 years), middle-aged (39), aged (more than 60) and long-lived (82).

Libraries were built with 5' RACE. The sample was run on an Illumina HiSeq 2500. The second PCR ran for about 7 to 11 cycles and used a J-beta primer mix along with a sample-barcoded 5' primer. A template-switch 5' adaptor carrying 12 random nucleotides introduced a unique molecular identifier onto each TCR beta cDNA molecule. At least 2.5 million CDR3-containing paired-end reads were obtained from each sample. All of the RNA was converted into first-strand cDNA using the Mint cDNA synthesis kit, with a TRBC-specific oligonucleotide serving as the primer. After uracil-DNA glycosylase treatment, a first 18-cycle PCR used universal primers M1SS and BC2_uni_R on all cDNA. Under the source paper's analysis protocol: Normalization of each sample was performed by random selection of 1 million high-quality reads, each carrying a distinct molecular identifier. Instead of being binned into consensus sequences, reads that shared molecular identifiers were thrown out. MiTCR, set to a Q25 quality threshold and the strictest error-elimination algorithm, was used for CDR3 identification, clonotype clustering and error correction. A nonparametric unseen species model using Euler transformation provided a lower-bound estimate of total TCR beta diversity. TCRdb reprocessed the public reads (quality trimming at Q25 with fastp, clone calling with MiXCR) and kept in-frame beta chains. Rows with one shared CDR3 protein collapse into an entry with the most common genes and DNA. These V and J calls rely on TCRdb rather than the paper's analysis. The table for this sample lists 790,000 or so distinct CDR3 sequences; around 50% of them were counted only once. The biggest ten clones account for roughly 18% of the sample.

The CDR3, cysteine through phenylalanine, is 14 amino acids long. Only the CDR3 DNA stays, 42 bases, in frame from base 1. Clipping removes 0 bases from V and 7 bases from J, with 5 as the unmatched junction base count. In the germline V gene (reference sequence), CDR1 corresponds to MNHNY and CDR2 to SVGAGI. Points the paper makes about the study in general: Total diversity estimates from one million sequenced T cells were considered lower bounds and underestimates. Since profiling was done on bulk unsorted PBMCs, naive and antigen-experienced compartments could not be conclusively compared. The percentage of naive T cells measured by flow cytometry correlated strongly with observed TCR beta diversity. Because donor CMV infection status was unknown, age-related changes in expanded clonotypes were potentially confounded. Observed TCR beta diversity per million T cells fell roughly linearly with age, and a significant reduction was already apparent by age around 39. Compared with the aged group, more naive CD4+ T cells, fewer expanded clones and increased TCR diversity were shown by the long-lived group, suggesting age selection.

Recombination linked TRBV6-6 to TRBJ1-1; a stretch of 7 junction bases matches TRBD1. What was sequenced was blood. This TCR was sampled from an elderly man in good health. The DNA sequence is as follows: TGTGCCAGCAGTTACTCGACAGGGAAGGGTGAAGCTTTCTTT. The resulting protein is CASSYSTGKGEAFF.